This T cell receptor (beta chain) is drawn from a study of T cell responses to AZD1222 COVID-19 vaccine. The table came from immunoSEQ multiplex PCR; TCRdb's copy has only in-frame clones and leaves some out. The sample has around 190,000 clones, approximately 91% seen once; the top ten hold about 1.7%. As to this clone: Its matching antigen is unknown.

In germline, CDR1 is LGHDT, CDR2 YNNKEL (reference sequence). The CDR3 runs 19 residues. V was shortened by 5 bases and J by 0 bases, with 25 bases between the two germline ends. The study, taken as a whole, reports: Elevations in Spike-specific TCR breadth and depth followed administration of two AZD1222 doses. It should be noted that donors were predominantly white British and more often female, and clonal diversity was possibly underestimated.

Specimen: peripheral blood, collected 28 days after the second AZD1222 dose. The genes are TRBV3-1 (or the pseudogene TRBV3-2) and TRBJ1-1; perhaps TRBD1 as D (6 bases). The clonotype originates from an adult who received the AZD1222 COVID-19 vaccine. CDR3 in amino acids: CASSKRSPGGRRLNTEAFF. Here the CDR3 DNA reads TGTGCCAGCAGCAAAAGGTCGCCCGGGGGGCGTCGATTGAACACTGAAGCTTTCTTT.